Listed here are 18 T cell receptor beta chains from one sample, sequenced in a study of T-cell reconstitution after alpha-beta-depleted transplantation in children. Preparation of the TCRbeta library used unique molecular identifiers. TCRdb recomputed calls from the PCR reads with MiXCR, one row per CDR3 protein. The sample records around 200,000 distinct CDR3 sequences, about 6.3% being singletons. The sample in question was PBMCs from the stem cell graft donor, obtained from the stem cell graft. The receptors here all came from a human donor who donated a stem cell graft to a child with Wiskott-Aldrich syndrome.

This clonotype occurred a few times. The chain couples TRBV7-2 to TRBJ2-1, with TRBD2 identical over 14 bases. Trimming took 5 bases from V and 10 from J; bases not matched to a gene: 7. CDR3 size: 15 residues. Germline V gene lookup returns CDR1 SGHTA and CDR2 FQGNSA. Here the CDR3 reads CASSLGTSGSGEQFF. CDR3 DNA: TGTGCCAGCAGCCTGGGGACTAGCGGGAGTGGCGAGCAGTTCTTC.

This clonotype was seen ten or more times. The chain combines TRBV5-1 with TRBJ1-6; possibly TRBD1 for D (5 bases). Germline lookup yields CDR1 SGHRS and CDR2 YFSETQ. This CDR3 spans 13 amino acids. Trimming shortened V by 4 bases and J by 6 bases, and 8 bases separated the two germline ends. The CDR3 reads CASSPDSNSPLHF. CDR3 in DNA: TGCGCCAGCAGCCCCGACAGTAATTCACCCCTCCACTTT. Based on the CDR3 plus reference TRBV5-1 and TRBJ1-6, the full variable domain is KAGVTQTPRYLIKTRGQQVTLSCSPISGHRSVSWYQQTPGQGLQFLFEYFSETQRNKGNFPGRFSGRQFSNSRSEMNVSTLELGDSALYLCASSPDSNSPLHFGNGTRLTVT.

This clonotype was counted only a few times. This chain connects TRBV7-9 to TRBJ1-1; D is undetermined. Between the trimmed V and J ends, which lost 0 bases and 0 bases, there was a span of 8 bases. This CDR3 contains 15 residues. Germline-derived CDR1 and CDR2 are SEHNR and FQNEAQ (reference sequence). CDR3 in amino acids: CASSLAVGMNTEAFF. The DNA of the CDR3 is TGTGCCAGCAGCTTAGCGGTAGGGATGAACACTGAAGCTTTCTTT.

This clonotype showed up many times. An end of the junction differs from the germline gene, which may be a read error. V gene TRBV7-9 combines with J gene TRBJ1-1, with unresolved D. The CDR3 covers 13 residues. In germline, CDR1 is SEHNR, CDR2 FQNEAQ (reference sequence). The chain's CDR3 is CASSFDLNTEAFF. The CDR3 coding sequence is TGCGCCAGCAGCTTTGACTTGAACACTGAAGCTTTCTTT.

This clonotype was seen repeatedly, ten times or more. This chain links TRBV14 with TRBJ2-3, with TRBD2 identical over 8 bases. The CDR3 runs 19 residues. CDR1 is SGHDN, CDR2 FVKESK, per germline. J was trimmed by 10 bases and V by 0 bases; bases with no gene match: 21. The CDR3 loop reads CASSQDPGLHREGLVAQYF. The CDR3 DNA sequence: TGTGCCAGCAGCCAAGATCCGGGACTACATCGGGAGGGCCTTGTAGCGCAGTATTTT. The full variable domain, with the rest looked up from reference TRBV14 and TRBJ2-3, is EAGVTQFPSHSVIEKGQTVTLRCDPISGHDNLYWYRRVMGKEIKFLLHFVKESKQDESGMPNNRFLAERTGGTYSTLKVQPAELEDSGVYFCASSQDPGLHREGLVAQYFGPGTRLTVL.

This clonotype was counted at least ten times. In DNA form, the CDR3 reads TGCAGCCCGGTGGTAGCGGGAGTCCTTGAGCAGTTCTTC. Its protein is CSPVVAGVLEQFF. This chain links TRBV20-1 with TRBJ2-1; 9 bases are shared with TRBD2. The CDR3 covers 13 residues. Germline V gene lookup returns CDR1 DFQATT and CDR2 SNEGSKA (reference sequence).

This clonotype was observed many times. The J gene is TRBJ2-1, the V gene TRBV10-3; 7 bases are a match to TRBD2. The germline V gene encodes CDR1 ENHRY and CDR2 SYGVKD. V shed 5 bases, J shed 7 bases, and the junction held 11 bases outside the gene matches. This CDR3 is built from 15 residues. The CDR3: CAISPSGGVLNEQFF. DNA for the CDR3: TGTGCCATCAGTCCATCGGGAGGCGTACTAAATGAGCAGTTCTTC.

This clonotype showed up many times. The gene calls are TRBV13 and TRBJ2-5, with D possibly matching TRBD1 (6 bases). In germline, CDR1 is PRHDT, CDR2 FYEKMQ (reference sequence). Trimming removed 5 bases at V and 2 bases at J, with 15 bases between. This CDR3 has 15 residues. The CDR3 region is CASSLMGAAQETQYF. The CDR3 DNA follows: TGTGCCAGCAGCCTCATGGGGGCGGCTCAAGAGACCCAGTACTTC.

Only a few counts were recorded for this clonotype. CDR3 DNA sequence: TGCGCCAGCAGCGATGGACAGCCTTCACCCCTCCACTTT. Translation: CASSDGQPSPLHF. The chain employs TRBV5-1 and TRBJ1-6, with D possibly matching TRBD1 (6 bases). This CDR3 is 13 amino acids long. Trimming left V 4 bases short and J 9 bases short, with 11 bases between. Germline V gives CDR1 SGHRS, CDR2 YFSETQ. Combining the CDR3 with reference TRBV5-1 and TRBJ1-6 gives the whole variable domain KAGVTQTPRYLIKTRGQQVTLSCSPISGHRSVSWYQQTPGQGLQFLFEYFSETQRNKGNFPGRFSGRQFSNSRSEMNVSTLELGDSALYLCASSDGQPSPLHFGNGTRLTVT.

This clonotype was seen a few times. This chain uses TRBV18 with TRBJ1-2; 10 bases align to TRBD1. Trimming at V came to 5 bases and at J to 6 bases, leaving 9 bases not matched to a gene. The CDR3 is 15 amino acids. Germline CDR1 is KGHSH and CDR2 is LQKENI. This CDR3 reads CASSARDRGYHGYTF. CDR3 nucleotide sequence: TGTGCCAGCTCAGCCCGGGACAGGGGTTATCATGGCTACACCTTC.

J is TRBJ2-7 and V is TRBV2; 8 bases agree with TRBD1. The CDR3 spans 14 residues. Germline trimming cut 7 bases from V and 5 bases from J; bases unmatched to any gene: 10. Germline-derived CDR1 and CDR2 are SNHLY and FYNNEI. The CDR3 DNA reads TGTGCCAGCATAGCGAACAGGGGGTTCAACGAGCAGTACTTC. It specifies CASIANRGFNEQYF. The whole variable domain, remainder taken from reference TRBV2 and TRBJ2-7, is EPEVTQTPSHQVTQMGQEVILRCVPISNHLYFYWYRQILGQKVEFLVSFYNNEISEKSEIFDDQFSVERPDGSNFTLKIRSTKLEDSAMYFCASIANRGFNEQYFGPGTRLTVT.

This rearrangement joins TRBV30 to TRBJ1-1; TRBD1 is a possible D gene (6 bases). The V end was cut by 1 base, the J end by 9 bases, with 9 bases between. Germline V gives CDR1 GTSNPN, CDR2 SVGIG (reference sequence). The CDR3 contains 11 residues. The CDR3, as DNA: TGTGCCTGGAGTGGGGGGGGCCAAGCTTTCTTT. Protein: CAWSGGGQAFF.

This clonotype was observed many times. The chain employs TRBV5-1 and TRBJ2-1, with D unclear. From germline, CDR1 is SGHRS and CDR2 YFSETQ. CDR3 length: 15 residues. Trimming stripped 5 bases from V and 0 bases from J, with 12 bases between. The DNA for the CDR3 is TGCGCCAGCAGGGCGGCGGCAAACTCCTACAATGAGCAGTTCTTC. It is translated as CASRAAANSYNEQFF.

The CDR3: CASSGTSGRRETQYF. The CDR3 DNA reads TGTGCCAGCAGCGGGACTAGCGGGAGGAGGGAGACCCAGTACTTC. The V and J genes are TRBV7-9 and TRBJ2-5; TRBD2 agrees at 15 bases. The CDR3 has 15 amino acids. Losses at the gene ends were 5 bases for V and 5 bases for J; bases not matched to a gene: 3. The germline V gene encodes CDR1 SEHNR and CDR2 FQNEAQ (reference sequence).

The chain recombines TRBV28 with TRBJ2-7; a weak D match, TRBD1 (5 bases). The V gene's germline CDR1 is MDHEN and CDR2 SYDVKM. The CDR3 consists of 14 residues. The germline V and J ends were trimmed by 3 bases and 3 bases, with 12 bases remaining between them. The CDR3 DNA reads as TGTGCCAGCAGTTTCCTCACAGGCTTCTACGAGCAGTACTTC. Encoded protein: CASSFLTGFYEQYF.

V gene TRBV11-2 combines with J gene TRBJ2-7; the match to TRBD1 covers 7 bases. The CDR3 is 14 residues long. Germline lookup yields CDR1 SGHAT and CDR2 FQNNGV. Trimming at V came to 6 bases and at J to 6 bases, leaving 11 bases not matched to a gene. The CDR3 coding sequence is TGTGCCAGCAGTAAAGGGGACAGTTTAGTCGAGCAGTACTTC. Translated: CASSKGDSLVEQYF. Looking up the rest from reference TRBV11-2 and TRBJ2-7 gives the full variable domain: EAGVAQSPRYKIIEKRQSVAFWCNPISGHATLYWYQQILGQGPKLLIQFQNNGVVDDSQLPKDRFSAERLKGVDSTLKIQPAKLEDSAVYLCASSKGDSLVEQYFGPGTRLTVT.

This clonotype was seen many times. The chain couples TRBV3-1 to TRBJ2-7; no clear D. CDR3 length: 14 amino acids. V lost 4 bases and J lost 6, with 16 bases in between. Germline-derived CDR1 and CDR2 are LGHDT and YNNKEL (reference sequence). The CDR3 sequence: CASSRGPSGGEQYF. The CDR3 DNA sequence: TGTGCCAGCAGCCGGGGTCCCTCAGGTGGCGAGCAGTACTTC.

This clonotype was counted ten times or more. The V gene is TRBV6-5, the J gene TRBJ2-1; D uncertain. CDR1 and CDR2 from the germline V gene are MNHEY and SVGAGI. V lost 6 bases, J lost 0 bases, and 12 bases lay in between. This CDR3 region has 15 residues. The CDR3 protein is CASRVTSSSYNEQFF. The CDR3 DNA sequence: TGTGCCAGCAGGGTAACGTCGAGCTCCTACAATGAGCAGTTCTTC.